The 9 T cell receptor beta chains in this list originate from one sample, sequenced in a study of identical twins. TCRdb redid the calling of the 5' RACE reads with MiXCR, one entry per CDR3 protein. The sample has roughly 1.6 million distinct CDR3 sequences, less than 40% seen once. The sample consisted of cord blood. The receptors here all came from a newborn girl in good health.

This clonotype was observed a few times. The V and J genes are TRBV12-3 or TRBV12-4 and TRBJ2-3; 11 bases line up with TRBD2. V shed 1 base and J 7 bases; nucleotides not matched to a gene: 22. CDR3 length: 21 residues. The CDR3 nucleotides read TGTGCCAGCAGTTTAGGTCCGGCTGGGGATGCTAGCGGGGGGCAAGGGTATACGCAGTATTTT. Residues: CASSLGPAGDASGGQGYTQYF.

This chain uses TRBV2 with TRBJ2-5; 9 positions agree with TRBD2. Germline V CDR1 and CDR2: SNHLY, FYNNEI. The CDR3 has 13 amino acids. V was clipped by 8 bases and J by 11 bases; unmatched bases: 12. The CDR3 DNA sequence: TGTGCCAGCGATAGCGGGGGCAACAATGAGCAGTACTTC. Amino acid sequence: CASDSGGNNEQYF. Full variable domain (rest looked up from reference TRBV2 and TRBJ2-5): EPEVTQTPSHQVTQMGQEVILRCVPISNHLYFYWYRQILGQKVEFLVSFYNNEISEKSEIFDDQFSVERPDGSNFTLKIRSTKLEDSAMYFCASDSGGNNEQYFGPGTRLLVL.

This clonotype was observed a few times. The chain joins TRBV2 to TRBJ1-2, with a weak D call TRBD1 (6 bases). Between the trimmed V and J ends, which lost 7 bases and 8 bases, there was a span of 20 bases. This CDR3 has 14 amino acids. CDR1 is SNHLY, CDR2 FYNNEI, per germline. In DNA form, the CDR3 reads TGTGCCAGCAACGACCGGGACACAGGTCTCGGCTACACCTTC. It specifies CASNDRDTGLGYTF. The full variable domain, rest sourced from reference TRBV2 and TRBJ1-2, is EPEVTQTPSHQVTQMGQEVILRCVPISNHLYFYWYRQILGQKVEFLVSFYNNEISEKSEIFDDQFSVERPDGSNFTLKIRSTKLEDSAMYFCASNDRDTGLGYTFGSGTRLTVV.

The chain carries TRBV5-1 and TRBJ2-5; TRBD2 matches 15 bases. Trimming at V came to 4 bases and at J to 4 bases, leaving 8 bases not matched to a gene. Germline-derived CDR1 and CDR2 are SGHRS and YFSETQ. This CDR3 spans 17 amino acids. CDR3 sequence (DNA): TGCGCCAGCAGCCTCTATCGGACTAGCGGGAGGGGAGAGACCCAGTACTTC. Its protein product is CASSLYRTSGRGETQYF.

The chain is built from TRBV10-3 and TRBJ2-2; D uncertain. V was trimmed by 3 bases and J by 1 base, leaving 6 bases between them. Per germline, CDR1 ENHRY and CDR2 SYGVKD. The CDR3 has 14 residues. CDR3 bases: TGTGCCATCAGTGAAAACAGGAACACCGGGGAGCTGTTTTTT. Translating gives CAISENRNTGELFF.

In its sample, this clonotype was seen many times. The V call is TRBV28, the J call TRBJ2-3; D tentatively fits TRBD1 or TRBD2 (5 bases each). The V end was cut by 1 base, the J end by 4 bases, with 9 bases between. The CDR3 covers 14 residues. Looked up from germline, CDR1 is MDHEN and CDR2 is SYDVKM. CDR3 region: CASSLSGAADTQYF. CDR3 nucleotides: TGTGCCAGCAGTTTATCCGGGGCGGCAGATACGCAGTATTTT.

The chain links TRBV27 to TRBJ1-1; 8 nucleotides agree with TRBD1. This CDR3 is built from 13 residues. V was clipped by 6 bases and J by 5 bases; unmatched bases: 5. Germline V gene sequence: CDR1 MNHEY, CDR2 SMNVEV (reference sequence). The CDR3 reads CASRTGGRTEAFF. The CDR3 DNA reads as TGTGCCAGCAGAACAGGGGGTAGGACTGAAGCTTTCTTT.

The chain is built from TRBV20-1 and TRBJ2-5; 7 nucleotides line up with TRBD2. Germline CDR1 is DFQATT and CDR2 is SNEGSKA (reference sequence). Trimming at V came to 3 bases and at J to 2 bases, leaving 6 bases not matched to a gene. This CDR3 is 14 amino acids long. Written as DNA, the CDR3 is TGCAGTGCTAGGGGTCCAGCGGGGCAAGAGACCCAGTACTTC. It specifies CSARGPAGQETQYF.

This chain uses TRBV25-1 with TRBJ1-2, with D tentatively TRBD1 (5 bases). The CDR3 spans 13 residues. V was clipped by 9 bases and J by 6 bases, with 17 bases between them. The V gene's germline CDR1 is MGHDK and CDR2 SYGVNS. The DNA of the CDR3 is TGTGCCAGGGCCGGTGGGGGAAACCATGGCTACACCTTC. Its translation: CARAGGGNHGYTF.